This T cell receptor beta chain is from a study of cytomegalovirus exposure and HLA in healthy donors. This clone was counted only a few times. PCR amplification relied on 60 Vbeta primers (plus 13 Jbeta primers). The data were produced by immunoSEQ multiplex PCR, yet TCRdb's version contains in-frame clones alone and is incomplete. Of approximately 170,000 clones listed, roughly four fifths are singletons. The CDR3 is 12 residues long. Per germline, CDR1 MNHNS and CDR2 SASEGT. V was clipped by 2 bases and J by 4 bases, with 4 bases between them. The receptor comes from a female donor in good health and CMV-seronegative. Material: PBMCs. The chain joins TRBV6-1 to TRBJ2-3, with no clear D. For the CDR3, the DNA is TGTGCCAGCAGTGAATCGGCAGATACGCAGTATTTT. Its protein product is CASSESADTQYF.